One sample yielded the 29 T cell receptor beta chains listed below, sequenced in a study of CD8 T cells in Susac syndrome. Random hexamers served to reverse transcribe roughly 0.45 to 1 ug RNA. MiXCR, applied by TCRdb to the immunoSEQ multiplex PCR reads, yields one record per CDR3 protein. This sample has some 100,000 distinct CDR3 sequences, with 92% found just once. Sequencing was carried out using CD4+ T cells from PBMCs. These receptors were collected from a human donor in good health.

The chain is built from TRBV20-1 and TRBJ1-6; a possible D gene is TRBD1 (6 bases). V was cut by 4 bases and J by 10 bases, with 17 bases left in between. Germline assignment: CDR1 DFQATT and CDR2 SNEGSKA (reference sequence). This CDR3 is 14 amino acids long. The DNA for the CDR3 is TGCAGTGCTACAACGGCGGGGGCGGTCTCACCCCTCCACTTT. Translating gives CSATTAGAVSPLHF.

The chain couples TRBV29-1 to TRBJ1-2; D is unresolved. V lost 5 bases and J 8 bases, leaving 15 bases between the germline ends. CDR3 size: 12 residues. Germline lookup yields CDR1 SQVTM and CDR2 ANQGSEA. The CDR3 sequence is CSVLTRLGGYTF. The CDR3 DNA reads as TGCAGCGTTTTGACACGCTTAGGCGGCTACACCTTC.

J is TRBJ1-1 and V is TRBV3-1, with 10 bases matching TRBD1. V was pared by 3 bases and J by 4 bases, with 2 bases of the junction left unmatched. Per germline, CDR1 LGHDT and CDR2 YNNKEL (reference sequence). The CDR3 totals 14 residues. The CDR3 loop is CASSQGTGVTEAFF. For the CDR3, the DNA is TGTGCCAGCAGCCAGGGGACAGGGGTCACTGAAGCTTTCTTT.

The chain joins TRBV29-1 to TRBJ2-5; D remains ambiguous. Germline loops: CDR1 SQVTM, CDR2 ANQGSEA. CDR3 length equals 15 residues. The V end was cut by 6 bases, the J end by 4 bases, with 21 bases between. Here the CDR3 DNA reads TGCAGCGTCGATGAAAGTTTCCGGGTCCGAGAGACCCAGTACTTC. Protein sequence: CSVDESFRVRETQYF.

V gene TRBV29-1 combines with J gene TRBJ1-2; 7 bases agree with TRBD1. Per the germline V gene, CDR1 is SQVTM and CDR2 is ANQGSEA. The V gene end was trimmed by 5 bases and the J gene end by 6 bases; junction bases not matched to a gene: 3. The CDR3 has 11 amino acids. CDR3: CSVRTGDGYTF. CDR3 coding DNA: TGCAGCGTTCGGACAGGAGATGGCTACACCTTC.

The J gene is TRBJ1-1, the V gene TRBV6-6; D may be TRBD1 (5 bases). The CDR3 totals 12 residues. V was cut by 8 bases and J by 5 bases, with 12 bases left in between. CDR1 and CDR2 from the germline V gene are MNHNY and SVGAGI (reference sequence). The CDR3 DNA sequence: TGTGCCAGCCTCGTGGGGGATACTGAAGCTTTCTTT. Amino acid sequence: CASLVGDTEAFF.

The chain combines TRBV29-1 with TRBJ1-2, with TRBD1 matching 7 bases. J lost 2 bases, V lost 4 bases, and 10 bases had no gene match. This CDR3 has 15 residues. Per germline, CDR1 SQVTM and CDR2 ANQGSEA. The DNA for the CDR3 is TGCAGCGTTGGATGGGCGTCGACAGGGAACTATGGCTACACCTTC. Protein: CSVGWASTGNYGYTF.

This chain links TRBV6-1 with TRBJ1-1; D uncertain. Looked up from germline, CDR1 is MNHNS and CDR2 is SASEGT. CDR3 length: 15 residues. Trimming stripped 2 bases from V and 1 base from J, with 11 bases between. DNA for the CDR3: TGTGCCAGCAGTGAATCGCACCTACAGAACACTGAAGCTTTCTTT. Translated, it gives CASSESHLQNTEAFF.

DNA of the CDR3: TGTGCCAGCAGCCCAGGACGGGTTTACGTCGGAAACACCATATATTTT. This gives the protein CASSPGRVYVGNTIYF. The gene calls are TRBV3-1 and TRBJ1-3; D unclear. The CDR3 extends over 16 amino acids. Germline values: CDR1 LGHDT, CDR2 YNNKEL (reference sequence). V lost 4 bases, J lost 4 bases, and 17 bases lay in between. The full variable domain, its missing parts supplied by reference TRBV3-1 and TRBJ1-3, is DTAVSQTPKYLVTQMGNDKSIKCEQNLGHDTMYWYKQDSKKFLKIMFSYNNKELIINETVPNRFSPKSPDKAHLNLHINSLELGDSAVYFCASSPGRVYVGNTIYFGEGSWLTVV.

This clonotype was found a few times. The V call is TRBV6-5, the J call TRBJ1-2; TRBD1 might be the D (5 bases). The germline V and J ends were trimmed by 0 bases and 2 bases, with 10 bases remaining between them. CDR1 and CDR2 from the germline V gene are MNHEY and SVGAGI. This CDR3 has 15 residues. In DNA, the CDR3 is TGTGCCAGCAGTTACTCGAGGGGAAAGAACTATGGCTACACCTTC. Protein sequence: CASSYSRGKNYGYTF.

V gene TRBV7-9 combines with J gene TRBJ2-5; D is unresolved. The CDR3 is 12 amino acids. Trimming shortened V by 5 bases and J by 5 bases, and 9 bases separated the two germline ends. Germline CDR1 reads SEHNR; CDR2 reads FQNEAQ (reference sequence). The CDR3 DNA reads TGTGCCAGCAGCGCCCTAGGGGAGACCCAGTACTTC. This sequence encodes CASSALGETQYF.

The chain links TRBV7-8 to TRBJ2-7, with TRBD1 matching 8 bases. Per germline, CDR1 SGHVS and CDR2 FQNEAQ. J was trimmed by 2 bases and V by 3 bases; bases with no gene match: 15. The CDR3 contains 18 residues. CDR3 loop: CASSLVFLTGTGPYEQYF. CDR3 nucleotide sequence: TGTGCCAGCAGCTTGGTATTCTTGACCGGGACAGGTCCCTACGAGCAGTACTTC.

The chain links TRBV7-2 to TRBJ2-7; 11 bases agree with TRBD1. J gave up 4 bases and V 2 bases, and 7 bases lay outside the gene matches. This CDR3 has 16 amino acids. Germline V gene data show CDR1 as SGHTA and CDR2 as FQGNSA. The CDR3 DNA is TGTGCCAGCAGCTTACGCCGGGACAGGGGGATGTACGAGCAGTACTTC. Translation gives CASSLRRDRGMYEQYF.

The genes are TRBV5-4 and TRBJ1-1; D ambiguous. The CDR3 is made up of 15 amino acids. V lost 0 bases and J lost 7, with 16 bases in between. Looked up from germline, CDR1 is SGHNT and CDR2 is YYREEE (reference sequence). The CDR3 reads CASSLEVGLGSEAFF. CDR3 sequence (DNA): TGTGCCAGCAGCTTGGAAGTAGGGCTGGGAAGTGAAGCTTTCTTT.

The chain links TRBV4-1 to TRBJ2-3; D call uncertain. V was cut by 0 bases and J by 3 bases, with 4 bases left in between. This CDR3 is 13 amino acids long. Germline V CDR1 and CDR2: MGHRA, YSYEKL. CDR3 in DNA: TGCGCCAGCAGCCAAGACAAGACAGATACGCAGTATTTT. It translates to CASSQDKTDTQYF.

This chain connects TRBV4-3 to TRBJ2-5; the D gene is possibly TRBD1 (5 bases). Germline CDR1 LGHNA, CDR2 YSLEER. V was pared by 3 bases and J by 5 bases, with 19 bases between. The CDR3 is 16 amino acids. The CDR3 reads CASSQDLSPGLETQYF. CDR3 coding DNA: TGCGCCAGCAGCCAGGACCTCTCCCCAGGGCTGGAGACCCAGTACTTC.

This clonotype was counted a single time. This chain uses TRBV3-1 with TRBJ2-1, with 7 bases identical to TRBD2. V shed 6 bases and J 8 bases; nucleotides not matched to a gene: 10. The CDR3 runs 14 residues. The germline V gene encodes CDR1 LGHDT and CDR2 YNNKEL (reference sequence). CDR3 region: CASSRRGVVYEQFF. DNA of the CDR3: TGTGCCAGCAGTCGCCGGGGGGTCGTCTATGAGCAGTTCTTC.

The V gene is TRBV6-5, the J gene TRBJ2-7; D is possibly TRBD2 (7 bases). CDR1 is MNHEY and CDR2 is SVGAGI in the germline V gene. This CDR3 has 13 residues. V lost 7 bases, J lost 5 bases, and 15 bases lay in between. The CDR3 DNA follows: TGTGCCAGCACCCCCATCGGGGGGCACGAGCAGTACTTC. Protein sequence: CASTPIGGHEQYF.

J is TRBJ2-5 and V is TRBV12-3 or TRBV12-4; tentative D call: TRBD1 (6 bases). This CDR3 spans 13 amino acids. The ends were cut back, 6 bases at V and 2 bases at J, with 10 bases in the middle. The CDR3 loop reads CASSTGTQETQYF. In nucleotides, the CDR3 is TGTGCCAGCAGCACAGGGACGCAAGAGACCCAGTACTTC.

The CDR3 is CASSLGAGTGTYEQYF. The CDR3 DNA sequence: TGTGCCAGCAGCTTAGGGGCGGGGACAGGGACCTACGAGCAGTACTTC. The gene calls are TRBV7-6 and TRBJ2-7; 9 bases line up with TRBD1. CDR1 is SGHVS, CDR2 FNYEAQ, per germline. J was trimmed by 2 bases and V by 1 base; bases with no gene match: 6. The CDR3 length is 16 residues. The full variable domain, in which reference TRBV7-6 and TRBJ2-7 provide the parts outside the CDR3, is GAGVSQSPRYKVTKRGQDVALRCDPISGHVSLYWYRQALGQGPEFLTYFNYEAQQDKSGLPNDRFSAERPEGSISTLTIQRTEQRDSAMYRCASSLGAGTGTYEQYFGPGTRLTVT.

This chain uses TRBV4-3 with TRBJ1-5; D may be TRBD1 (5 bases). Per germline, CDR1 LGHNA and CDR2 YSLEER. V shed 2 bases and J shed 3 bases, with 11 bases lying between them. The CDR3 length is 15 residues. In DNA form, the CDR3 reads TGCGCCAGCAGCCAACACAGGAGTAACAATCAGCCCCAGCATTTT. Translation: CASSQHRSNNQPQHF.

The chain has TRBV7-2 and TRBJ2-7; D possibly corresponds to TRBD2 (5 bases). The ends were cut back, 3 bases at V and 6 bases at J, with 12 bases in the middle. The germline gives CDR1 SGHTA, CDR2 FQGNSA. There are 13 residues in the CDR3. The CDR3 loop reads CASSFLLEGEQYF. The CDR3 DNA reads TGTGCCAGCAGCTTCCTACTAGAGGGCGAGCAGTACTTC.

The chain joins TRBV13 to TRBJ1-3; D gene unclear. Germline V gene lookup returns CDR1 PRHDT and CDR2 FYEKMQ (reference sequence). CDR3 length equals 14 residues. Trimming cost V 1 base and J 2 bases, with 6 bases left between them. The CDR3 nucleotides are TGTGCCAGCAGCTTAGATCAGGCTGGAAACACCATATATTTT. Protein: CASSLDQAGNTIYF.

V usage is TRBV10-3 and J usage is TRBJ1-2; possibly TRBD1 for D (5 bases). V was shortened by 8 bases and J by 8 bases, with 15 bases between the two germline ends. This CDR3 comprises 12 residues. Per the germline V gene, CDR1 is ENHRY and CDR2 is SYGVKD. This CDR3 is CAIQIGAGGYTF. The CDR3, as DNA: TGTGCCATCCAAATAGGGGCTGGCGGCTACACCTTC.

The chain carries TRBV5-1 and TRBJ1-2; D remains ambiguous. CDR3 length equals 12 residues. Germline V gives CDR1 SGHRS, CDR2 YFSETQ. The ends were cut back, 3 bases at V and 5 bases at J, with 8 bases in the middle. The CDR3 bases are TGCGCCAGCAGCTCTGAGGGTTATGGCTACACCTTC. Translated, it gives CASSSEGYGYTF.

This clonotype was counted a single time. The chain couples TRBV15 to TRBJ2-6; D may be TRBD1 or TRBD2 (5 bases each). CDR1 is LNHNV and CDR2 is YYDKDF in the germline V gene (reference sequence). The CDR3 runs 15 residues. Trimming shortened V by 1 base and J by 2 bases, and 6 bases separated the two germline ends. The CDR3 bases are TGTGCCACCAGCAGAGGGGGACCTGGGGCCAACGTCCTGACTTTC. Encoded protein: CATSRGGPGANVLTF.

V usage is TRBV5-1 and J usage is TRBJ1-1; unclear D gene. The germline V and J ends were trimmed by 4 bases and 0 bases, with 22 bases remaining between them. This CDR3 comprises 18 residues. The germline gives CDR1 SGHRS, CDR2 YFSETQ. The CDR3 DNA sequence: TGCGCCAGCAGCAGGGAGGCGTGGCAGCTCGATATGAACACTGAAGCTTTCTTT. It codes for CASSREAWQLDMNTEAFF.

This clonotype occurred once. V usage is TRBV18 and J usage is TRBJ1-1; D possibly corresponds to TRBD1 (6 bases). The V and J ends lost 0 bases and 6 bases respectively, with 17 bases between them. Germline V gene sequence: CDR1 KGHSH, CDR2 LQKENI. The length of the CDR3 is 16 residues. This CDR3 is CASSPPGTTGWAEAFF. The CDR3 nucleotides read TGTGCCAGCTCACCACCGGGGACAACAGGGTGGGCTGAAGCTTTCTTT.

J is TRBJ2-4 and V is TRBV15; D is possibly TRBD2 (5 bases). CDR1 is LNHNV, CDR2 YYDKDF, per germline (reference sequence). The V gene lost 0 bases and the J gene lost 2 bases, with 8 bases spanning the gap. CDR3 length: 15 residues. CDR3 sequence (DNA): TGTGCCACCAGCAGAGAAGGAGGTACCAAAAACATTCAGTACTTC. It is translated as CATSREGGTKNIQYF.